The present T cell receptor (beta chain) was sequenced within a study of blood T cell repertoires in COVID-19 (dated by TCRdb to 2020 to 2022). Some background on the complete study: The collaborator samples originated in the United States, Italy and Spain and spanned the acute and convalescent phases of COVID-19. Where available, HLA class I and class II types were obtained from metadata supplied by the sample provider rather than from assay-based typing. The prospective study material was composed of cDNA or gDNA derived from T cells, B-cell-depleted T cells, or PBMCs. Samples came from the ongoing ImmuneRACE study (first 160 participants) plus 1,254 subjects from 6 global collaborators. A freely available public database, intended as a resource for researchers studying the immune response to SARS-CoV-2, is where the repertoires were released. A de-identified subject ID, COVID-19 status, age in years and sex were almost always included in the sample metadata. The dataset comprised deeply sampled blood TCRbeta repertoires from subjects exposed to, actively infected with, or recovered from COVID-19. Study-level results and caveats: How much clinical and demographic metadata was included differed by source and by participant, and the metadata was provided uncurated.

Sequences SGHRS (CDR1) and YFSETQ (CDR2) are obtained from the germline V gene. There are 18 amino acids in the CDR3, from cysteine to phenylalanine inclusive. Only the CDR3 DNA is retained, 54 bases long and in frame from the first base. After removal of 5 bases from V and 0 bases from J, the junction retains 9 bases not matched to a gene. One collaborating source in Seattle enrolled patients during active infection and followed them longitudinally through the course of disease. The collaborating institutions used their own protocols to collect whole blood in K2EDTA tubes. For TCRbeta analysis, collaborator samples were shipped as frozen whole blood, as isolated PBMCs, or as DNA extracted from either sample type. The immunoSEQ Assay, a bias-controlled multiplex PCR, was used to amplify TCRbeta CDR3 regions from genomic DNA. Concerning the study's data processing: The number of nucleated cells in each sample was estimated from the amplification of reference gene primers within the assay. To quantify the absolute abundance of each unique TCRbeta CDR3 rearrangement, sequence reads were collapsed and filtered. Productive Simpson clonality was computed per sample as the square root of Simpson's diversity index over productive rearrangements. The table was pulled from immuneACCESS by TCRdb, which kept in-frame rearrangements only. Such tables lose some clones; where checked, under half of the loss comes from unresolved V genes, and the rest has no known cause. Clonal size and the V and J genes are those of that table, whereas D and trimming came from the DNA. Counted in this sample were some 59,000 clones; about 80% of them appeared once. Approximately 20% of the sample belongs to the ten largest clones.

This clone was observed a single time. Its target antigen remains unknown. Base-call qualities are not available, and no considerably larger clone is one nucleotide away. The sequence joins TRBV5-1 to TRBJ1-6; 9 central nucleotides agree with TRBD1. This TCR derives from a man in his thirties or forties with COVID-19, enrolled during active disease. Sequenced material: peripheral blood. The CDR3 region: CASRRGQGGGSYNSPLHF. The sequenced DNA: TGCGCCAGCAGGCGGGGACAGGGAGGAGGCTCCTATAATTCACCCCTCCACTTT.